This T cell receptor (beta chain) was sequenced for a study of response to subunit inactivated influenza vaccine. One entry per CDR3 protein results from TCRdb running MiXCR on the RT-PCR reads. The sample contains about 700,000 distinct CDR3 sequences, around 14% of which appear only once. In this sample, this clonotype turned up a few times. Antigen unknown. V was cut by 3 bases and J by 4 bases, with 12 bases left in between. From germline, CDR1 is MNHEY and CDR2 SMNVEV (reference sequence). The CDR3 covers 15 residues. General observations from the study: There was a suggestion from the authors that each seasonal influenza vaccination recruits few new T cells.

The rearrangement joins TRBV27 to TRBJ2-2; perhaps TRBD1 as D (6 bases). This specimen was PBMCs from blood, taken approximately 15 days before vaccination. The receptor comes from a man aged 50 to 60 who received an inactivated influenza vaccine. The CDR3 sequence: CASSFQGSVTGELFF. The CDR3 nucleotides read TGTGCCAGCAGTTTTCAGGGGTCGGTCACCGGGGAGCTGTTTTTT.